These T cell receptor beta chains were read from a single sample in a study of shared clonotypes between healthy human individuals. This table comes from immunoSEQ multiplex PCR, and its TCRdb copy is limited to in-frame clones, with some not included. The sample has about 120,000 clones; around 68% are singletons. Source material: memory CD8+ T cells sorted from blood. Receptors originate from a woman aged 30 to 39 in good health. Each CDR3 is given with its conserved first and last residue. The D gene is left open where the match is weak. Size values are once, few and many counts, or a class for expanded clones, and some rows have none.

clone_size	j_call	v_call	d_call	cdr3_nt	cdr3_aa
NA	TRBJ2-7	TRBV7-9	NA	TGTGCCAGCAGGCCGGGTGGTCGGGGATCCTACGAGCAGTACTTC	CASRPGGRGSYEQYF
NA	TRBJ2-7	TRBV9	NA	TGTGCCAGCAGCGTAGGCGGGGGCTCGGACGAGCAGTACTTC	CASSVGGGSDEQYF
NA	TRBJ1-5	TRBV19	TRBD1	TGTGCCAGTAGTATAGGTGGACAGGATCAGCCCCAGCATTTT	CASSIGGQDQPQHF
once	TRBJ2-5	TRBV29-1	NA	TGCAGCTACTCCCAGGGTGTCCAAGAGACCCAGTACTTC	CSYSQGVQETQYF
NA	TRBJ1-5	TRBV15	NA	TGTGCCACCAGAAACCCCACCCCAGGGGCTCCGGGGGTTAATAGCAATCAGCCCCAGCATTTT	CATRNPTPGAPGVNSNQPQHF
few	TRBJ1-4	TRBV19	NA	TGTGCCAGTAGTATTGCTATCAACCATTTTAATGAAAAACTGTTTTTT	CASSIAINHFNEKLFF
NA	TRBJ2-2	TRBV28	NA	TGTGCCAGCAGTTTGCTGCGGGTTAACACCGGGGAGCTGTTTTTT	CASSLLRVNTGELFF
NA	TRBJ1-1	TRBV27	NA	TGTGCCAGCAGTTTATATGATTCGAACACTGAAGCTTTCTTT	CASSLYDSNTEAFF
NA	TRBJ1-5	TRBV7-9	NA	TGTGCCAGCAGCTCGACAGTGGGGGATCAGCCCCAGCATTTT	CASSSTVGDQPQHF
once	TRBJ1-1	TRBV27	NA	TGTGCCAGCAGTTATCTTCGTGACACTGAAGCTTTCTTT	CASSYLRDTEAFF
many	TRBJ2-2	TRBV25-1	TRBD1	TGTGCCAGCAGTGAAGGACAGGGGGACACCGGGGAGCTGTTTTTT	CASSEGQGDTGELFF
NA	TRBJ2-7	TRBV15	NA	TGTGCCACCAGCAGAGATCGTCCAGGGGACGAGCAGTACTTC	CATSRDRPGDEQYF
NA	TRBJ2-3	TRBV25-1	NA	TGTGCCAGCACCACAAGGGGGGACGGCACAGATACGCAGTATTTT	CASTTRGDGTDTQYF
NA	TRBJ1-1	TRBV4-1	NA	TGCGCCAGCAAAATGAACTTTTTGAGGACACCGAACACTGAAGCTTTCTTT	CASKMNFLRTPNTEAFF
NA	TRBJ1-4	TRBV13	NA	TGTGCCAGCAGCTTACTCGGTGAAAAACTGTTTTTT	CASSLLGEKLFF
many	TRBJ2-2	TRBV29-1	NA	TGCAGCGTTGAAAGGACCACCGGGGAGCTGTTTTTT	CSVERTTGELFF
NA	TRBJ2-3	TRBV7-9	NA	TGTGCCAGCAGCCCCCCGGGAGTCTCCACAGATACGCAGTATTTT	CASSPPGVSTDTQYF